This T cell receptor beta chain was sequenced in a study of blood T cell repertoires in COVID-19. Using immunoSEQ multiplex PCR, the repertoire was profiled, and TCRdb retains in-frame clones only, with some absent. The sample has around 250,000 clones, more than 85% seen once; the top ten hold 3.6%. The CDR3 runs 16 residues. Trimming at V came to 0 bases and at J to 5 bases, leaving 2 bases not matched to a gene. Germline V gene sequence: CDR1 SGDLS, CDR2 YYNGEE. Material: peripheral blood. The receptor comes from a man aged 18 to 30 with active or convalescent COVID-19. This sequence joins TRBV9 and TRBJ2-2; 12 bases agree with TRBD2. The CDR3 reads CASSVGTSGITGELFF. Written as DNA, the CDR3 is TGTGCCAGCAGCGTAGGGACTAGCGGGATTACCGGGGAGCTGTTTTTT.